This T cell receptor beta chain was sequenced for a study of Graves' ophthalmopathy and Graves' hyperthyroidism. CDR1 is SGHRS and CDR2 is YFSETQ in the germline V gene. V was cut by 0 bases and J by 8 bases, with 8 bases left in between. CDR3 length equals 13 residues. Researchers turned away patients with other autoimmune diseases, uncontrolled infections, pregnancy or lactation. This clonotype showed up many times. Its antigen is as yet unknown. Study-wide points: Sensitivity of around 86% and specificity of nearly 82% were achieved when a 13-signature model separated ophthalmopathy from stable hyperthyroidism. Detection in blood was also observed for most expanded thyroid clonotypes above 0.001 frequency.

TCR beta CDR3 regions were amplified from RNA transcripts. Second-round multiplex PCR came after first-round RT-PCR with HTBI primers. TCRdb passed the multiplex PCR reads through MiXCR, listing each CDR3 protein once. The data hold over a million distinct CDR3 sequences, with approximately 35% observed a single time. The gene calls are TRBV5-1 and TRBJ1-4; D call uncertain. This clonotype originated in an adult man with Graves' hyperthyroidism. The sequenced sample consisted of peripheral blood or thyroid tissue (not recorded which). The CDR3 is CASSLGRLEKLFF. The CDR3 nucleotides are TGCGCCAGCAGCTTGGGACGACTGGAAAAACTGTTTTTT.